The T cell receptor (beta chain) under discussion was sequenced for a study of blood T cells in healthy people across ages. Whole-study findings and limits: Aged donors had fewer naive CD4+ cells and lower diversity than long-lived donors. In the absence of known donor CMV status, changes in expanded clonotypes were possibly confounded.

Using a J-beta primer mix together with a sample-barcoded 5' primer, a second PCR was run for about 6 to 12 cycles. TCRdb re-called the 5' RACE reads through MiXCR, storing one row per CDR3 protein. This table holds about 780,000 distinct CDR3 sequences, about half found once. V was clipped by 6 bases and J by 1 base; unmatched bases: 5. CDR1 is SQVTM and CDR2 is ANQGSEA in the germline V gene. There are 14 residues in the CDR3. This clonotype has a count of ten or more. Its antigen is still unknown. Material: blood. The clonotype was recovered from an elderly man in good health. The chain recombines TRBV29-1 with TRBJ2-7; TRBD2 aligns across 11 bases. Written as DNA, the CDR3 is TGCAGCGTACAGACTAGCGGGAAGTCCTACGAGCAGTACTTC. Translating it yields CSVQTSGKSYEQYF.